This T cell receptor beta chain was identified during a study of CD8 T cells in ankylosing spondylitis. Study outcomes and limitations: Some motif variants had been reported before (in reactive arthritis synovial fluid and blood). Researchers reportedly found disease-linked clones significantly enriched in matched ankylosing spondylitis synovial fluid. Within ankylosing spondylitis blood, a TCR beta motif made up of eight highly homologous variants appeared to be characteristic.

With 5 bases removed from V and 7 bases from J, the gap between germline ends came to 17 bases. This CDR3 region has 14 residues. The germline V gene has CDR1 SGHTA and CDR2 FQGNSA. Researchers built TCR beta libraries using quantitative 5'-RACE with molecular barcodes. MiXCR, applied by TCRdb to the 5' RACE reads, yields one record per CDR3 protein. The sample includes a few hundred thousand distinct CDR3 sequences, approximately 20% of them seen just once. On this clonotype: Its target is unknown.

This chain links TRBV7-2 with TRBJ1-2; D perhaps matches TRBD1 (5 bases). Sequencing was done on a sample of blood, either unsorted or a sorted T cell fraction (not recorded which). This sequence was found in a male donor with ankylosing spondylitis. CDR3 in amino acids: CASSPSRATGGYTF. CDR3 coding DNA: TGTGCCAGCAGCCCATCCCGGGCAACAGGTGGCTACACCTTC.